The 29 T cell receptor beta chains in this list originate from one sample, sequenced in a study of CD8+ T cells in alopecia areata. Treatment specified: oral pan-JAK inhibitor, 5-10 mg twice daily. Sequencing used cDNA as its template, made by extracting RNA and reverse transcribing it. The assay was immunoSEQ multiplex PCR, and TCRdb's table has in-frame clones only and misses some. The sample yields some 190,000 clones, approximately 60% seen once. The specimen comprised CD4+ T cells sorted from blood, sampled at week 4, from a patient treated with tofacitinib. The receptors come from a human donor with alopecia areata.

This chain connects TRBV9 to TRBJ2-4; D perhaps matches TRBD2 (6 bases). Germline CDR1 SGDLS, CDR2 YYNGEE. This CDR3 contains 15 residues. Trimming removed 1 base from V and 7 bases from J, with 15 bases in between. For the CDR3, the DNA is TGTGCCAGCAGCGTAAATGGGGGGAATTCTAACATTCAGTACTTC. It specifies CASSVNGGNSNIQYF.

To note about this clone: Compared with germline, one end of the junction differs, possibly owing to a read error. This chain links TRBV9 with TRBJ2-1, with 8 bases aligning to TRBD2. The CDR3 is made up of 17 amino acids. Germline CDR1 is SGDLS and CDR2 is YYNGEE. CDR3 in DNA: TGTGCCAGCAGCGTAGGTCGGATAGCGGGGACCTACAATGGGCAGTTCTTC. Residues: CASSVGRIAGTYNGQFF.

The V call is TRBV18, the J call TRBJ2-1; no clear D. The CDR3 has 15 amino acids. V lost 3 bases, J lost 9 bases, and 18 bases lay in between. The germline gives CDR1 KGHSH, CDR2 LQKENI. CDR3 sequence: CASSPTGPPAAEQFF. The CDR3 bases are TGTGCCAGCTCACCCACCGGGCCCCCCGCTGCTGAGCAGTTCTTC. Combining the CDR3 with reference TRBV18 and TRBJ2-1 gives the whole variable domain NAGVMQNPRHLVRRRGQEARLRCSPMKGHSHVYWYRQLPEEGLKFMVYLQKENIIDESGMPKERFSAEFPKEGPSILRIQQVVRGDSAAYFCASSPTGPPAAEQFFGPGTRLTVL.

The chain is built from TRBV7-9 and TRBJ2-5; a weak D match, TRBD2 (7 bases). The CDR3 sequence is 15 residues long. V was pared by 8 bases and J by 1 base, with 17 bases between. Germline loops: CDR1 SEHNR, CDR2 FQNEAQ (reference sequence). In DNA, the CDR3 is TGTGCCAGCTCCCAAGGGGGGGGGAGCCAAGAGACCCAGTACTTC. Its protein is CASSQGGGSQETQYF.

The rearrangement uses TRBV2 and TRBJ1-2; D not certain. With 6 bases removed from V and 6 bases from J, the gap between germline ends came to 8 bases. The CDR3 covers 11 residues. Per the germline V gene, CDR1 is SNHLY and CDR2 is FYNNEI. In DNA, the CDR3 is TGTGCCAGCAGGTTGGGAAATGGCTACACCTTC. This encodes CASRLGNGYTF.

The V call is TRBV19, the J call TRBJ1-1; 8 bases are shared with TRBD1. Germline lookup yields CDR1 LNHDA and CDR2 SQIVND (reference sequence). V was pared by 8 bases and J by 8 bases, with 1 base of the junction left unmatched. CDR3 length equals 10 residues. CDR3 sequence: CASGQGEAFF. In DNA form, the CDR3 reads TGTGCCAGTGGACAGGGCGAAGCTTTCTTT. Full variable domain (missing parts from reference TRBV19 and TRBJ1-1): DGGITQSPKYLFRKEGQNVTLSCEQNLNHDAMYWYRQDPGQGLRLIYYSQIVNDFQKGDIAEGYSVSREKKESFPLTVTSAQKNPTAFYLCASGQGEAFFGQGTRLTVV.

The V and J genes are TRBV2 and TRBJ2-1; D may correspond to TRBD1 or TRBD2 (5 bases each). Trimming stripped 5 bases from V and 7 bases from J, with 24 bases between. The germline V gene has CDR1 SNHLY and CDR2 FYNNEI. The CDR3 loop spans 17 amino acids. The CDR3 protein is CASSPTRDPEWGNEQFF. In DNA, the CDR3 is TGTGCCAGCAGTCCTACCCGGGACCCGGAATGGGGTAATGAGCAGTTCTTC.

In its sample, this clone was seen a few times. This chain joins TRBV7-2 and TRBJ2-1; TRBD2 agrees at 9 bases. CDR1 is SGHTA and CDR2 is FQGNSA in the germline V gene. Unmatched junction bases numbered 9, after V lost 5 bases and J lost 4 bases. This CDR3 comprises 16 residues. The CDR3 region has the DNA TGTGCCAGCAGCCCCGGACGGACTAGCGCGTACAATGAGCAGTTCTTC. It specifies CASSPGRTSAYNEQFF.

Only a few counts were recorded for this clone. V and J are TRBV30 and TRBJ2-3; 13 bases fit TRBD2. The CDR3 spans 15 residues. The germline CDR1 and CDR2 sequences are GTSNPN and SVGIG (reference sequence). V lost 2 bases, J lost 4 bases, and 3 bases stayed unmatched. CDR3 in DNA: TGTGCCTGGAGTCGACTAGCGGGAGGAGCAGATACGCAGTATTTT. The encoded protein is CAWSRLAGGADTQYF.

The chain joins TRBV30 to TRBJ1-4; D gene unclear. Germline V gene sequence: CDR1 GTSNPN, CDR2 SVGIG (reference sequence). Deletions cut 2 bases from V and 0 bases from J, with 7 bases between. The CDR3 sequence is 14 residues long. This CDR3 is CAWSKGATNEKLFF. The CDR3, as DNA: TGTGCCTGGAGTAAAGGAGCAACTAATGAAAAACTGTTTTTT.

The genes are TRBV4-3 and TRBJ2-7, with 7 bases that match TRBD1. The CDR3 runs 18 residues. Per the germline V gene, CDR1 is LGHNA and CDR2 is YSLEER. V was pared by 0 bases and J by 0 bases, with 11 bases of the junction left unmatched. CDR3 amino acids: CASSQEPTTGTSSYEQYF. DNA for the CDR3: TGCGCCAGCAGCCAAGAGCCCACGACAGGGACCAGCTCCTACGAGCAGTACTTC.

The genes are TRBV25-1 and TRBJ2-1, with 7 bases that match TRBD1. Looked up from germline, CDR1 is MGHDK and CDR2 is SYGVNS. V lost 7 bases to trimming and J lost 5 bases; unmatched junction nucleotides: 8. CDR3 length equals 14 residues. This CDR3 is CASIDRVRNNEQFF. CDR3 nucleotide sequence: TGTGCCAGCATAGACAGGGTCCGTAACAATGAGCAGTTCTTC. Full variable domain (outside the CDR3, taken from reference TRBV25-1 and TRBJ2-1): EADIYQTPRYLVIGTGKKITLECSQTMGHDKMYWYQQDPGMELHLIHYSYGVNSTEKGDLSSESTVSRIRTEHFPLTLESARPSHTSQYLCASIDRVRNNEQFFGPGTRLTVL.

In its sample, this clone was seen a few times. The chain recombines TRBV29-1 with TRBJ2-7; no reliable D call. Germline CDR1 and CDR2: SQVTM and ANQGSEA. Trimming removed 6 bases at V and 5 bases at J, with 14 bases between. The CDR3 runs 12 residues. This CDR3 reads CSVHTGLDEQYF. The CDR3 coding sequence is TGCAGCGTCCACACGGGTCTTGACGAGCAGTACTTC.

The chain has TRBV2 and TRBJ2-5; D gene ambiguous. Matching the DNA end better, TRBJ2-7 makes the J call doubtful. The length of the CDR3 is 14 residues. Germline assignment: CDR1 SNHLY and CDR2 FYNNEI. The CDR3 DNA sequence: TGTGCCAGCAATGTTGACGGCGACTCCTACGAGCAGTACTTC. Its translation: CASNVDGDSYEQYF.

The chain employs TRBV7-8 and TRBJ2-6; weak D call: TRBD2 (5 bases). This CDR3 region has 15 residues. Germline lookup yields CDR1 SGHVS and CDR2 FQNEAQ. V lost 4 bases and J 4 bases, leaving 11 bases between the germline ends. The CDR3 region has the DNA TGTGCCAGCAGCTCTCCGACGGGAGGGGCCAACGTCCTGACTTTC. Translated: CASSSPTGGANVLTF.

The chain combines TRBV9 with TRBJ2-2; TRBD2 matches 12 bases. The CDR3 runs to 18 residues. Trimming cost V 3 bases and J 2 bases; bases outside gene matches: 8. The germline V gene encodes CDR1 SGDLS and CDR2 YYNGEE. The DNA of the CDR3 is TGTGCCAGCAGCGGAGGTCCTAGCGGGAGGGAAAACACCGGGGAGCTGTTTTTT. Amino acid sequence: CASSGGPSGRENTGELFF.

The J gene is TRBJ1-1, the V gene TRBV6-5; D ambiguous. The CDR3 covers 11 residues. With 8 bases removed from V and 5 bases from J, the gap between germline ends came to 9 bases. Germline V gene sequence: CDR1 MNHEY, CDR2 SVGAGI. The CDR3 bases are TGTGCCAGCTCATGGGGAACTGAAGCTTTCTTT. Translating gives CASSWGTEAFF.

There are a few counts of this clone. The chain has TRBV5-1 and TRBJ2-3; a possible D gene is TRBD2 (6 bases). Germline-derived CDR1 and CDR2 are SGHRS and YFSETQ. V gave up 4 bases and J gave up 2 bases, with 17 bases separating them. The CDR3 sequence is 16 residues long. The CDR3 sequence: CASSPPRDGYTDTQYF. The CDR3 bases are TGCGCCAGCAGCCCACCGCGGGACGGATACACAGATACGCAGTATTTT.

In this sample, this clone turned up a few times. V is TRBV7-2 and J is TRBJ1-1, with D unresolved. Germline V CDR1 and CDR2: SGHTA, FQGNSA. The V and J ends lost 3 bases and 1 base respectively, with 6 bases between them. The CDR3 consists of 13 residues. The CDR3 loop is CASSFERNTEAFF. As DNA, the CDR3 is TGTGCCAGCAGCTTTGAGAGGAACACTGAAGCTTTCTTT. Supplemented by reference TRBV7-2 and TRBJ1-1, the full variable domain reads GAGVSQSPSNKVTEKGKDVELRCDPISGHTALYWYRQSLGQGLEFLIYFQGNSAPDKSGLPSDRFSAERTGGSVSTLTIQRTQQEDSAVYLCASSFERNTEAFFGQGTRLTVV.

This clone occurred a few times. The V call is TRBV19, the J call TRBJ2-2; no reliable D call. The V end was cut by 6 bases, the J end by 1 base, with 9 bases between. There are 14 residues in the CDR3. Germline-derived CDR1 and CDR2 are LNHDA and SQIVND (reference sequence). The CDR3 reads CASRLHQNTGELFF. CDR3 DNA sequence: TGTGCCAGTAGACTACACCAGAACACCGGGGAGCTGTTTTTT.

The chain couples TRBV11-2 to TRBJ2-7; D uncertain. Germline CDR1 SGHAT, CDR2 FQNNGV. V gave up 7 bases and J gave up 1 base, with 14 bases separating them. The CDR3 runs 14 residues. CDR3 sequence (DNA): TGTGCCAGCATGGCGCGTCTGTCTTCCTACGAGCAGTACTTC. This gives the protein CASMARLSSYEQYF.

This clone turned up a few times. The J gene is TRBJ2-3, the V gene TRBV25-1; D unclear. Trimming left V 5 bases short and J 2 bases short, with 8 bases between. This CDR3 has 13 amino acids. CDR1 is MGHDK, CDR2 SYGVNS, per germline. CDR3 DNA: TGTGCCAGCAGTTTAGCTCCCACAGATACGCAGTATTTT. Its translation: CASSLAPTDTQYF.

This chain joins TRBV30 and TRBJ2-5; 8 bases agree with TRBD1. The CDR3 runs to 13 residues. Germline V gene sequence: CDR1 GTSNPN, CDR2 SVGIG (reference sequence). With V trimmed by 2 bases and J by 5 bases, 4 bases remained unmatched. CDR3 residues: CAWSRQGAETQYF. DNA of the CDR3: TGTGCCTGGAGTCGGCAGGGGGCGGAGACCCAGTACTTC.

The chain couples TRBV29-1 to TRBJ2-1, with 14 bases that match TRBD2. This CDR3 has 14 residues. The J segment lost 9 bases and the V segment lost 5 bases, leaving 6 bases of the junction unmatched. CDR1 and CDR2 from the germline V gene are SQVTM and ANQGSEA. CDR3: CSVQPGLAGAEQFF. The CDR3 DNA reads TGCAGCGTTCAGCCGGGACTAGCGGGAGCTGAGCAGTTCTTC.

A word on this clone: Other DNA sequences in this sample translate to the same CDR3. V usage is TRBV5-1 and J usage is TRBJ2-5; D not resolved. CDR1 SGHRS and CDR2 YFSETQ come from the germline V gene. The CDR3 loop spans 11 amino acids. Trimming stripped 2 bases from V and 4 bases from J, with 3 bases between. The CDR3 is CASSFGETQYF. Here the CDR3 DNA reads TGCGCCAGCAGCTTTGGAGAGACCCAGTACTTC.

This chain connects TRBV29-1 to TRBJ2-1; either TRBD1 or TRBD2 may fit D (6 bases each). V lost 8 bases and J lost 1, with 12 bases in between. CDR1 is SQVTM, CDR2 ANQGSEA, per germline. This CDR3 comprises 13 residues. CDR3 coding DNA: TGCAGCACCGGAGGGGGGTCCTACAATGAGCAGTTCTTC. Translating gives CSTGGGSYNEQFF.

The J gene is TRBJ2-7, the V gene TRBV5-1; 9 bases line up with TRBD1. Germline V gene sequence: CDR1 SGHRS, CDR2 YFSETQ. This CDR3 region has 16 residues. J was trimmed by 2 bases and V by 3 bases; bases with no gene match: 9. As DNA, the CDR3 is TGCGCCAGCAGCTGGGGGACCCGGGACAGGGCCTACGAGCAGTACTTC. Translated: CASSWGTRDRAYEQYF.

The CDR3 DNA is TGTGCCAGCTCACTGAACCGTCAAGAGACCCAGTACTTC. It codes for CASSLNRQETQYF. The chain uses TRBV18 and TRBJ2-5, with D unclear. CDR3 size: 13 residues. CDR1 is KGHSH, CDR2 LQKENI, per germline. Between the trimmed V and J ends, which lost 4 bases and 2 bases, there was a span of 8 bases.

The chain combines TRBV6-5 with TRBJ1-2; 8 nucleotides line up with TRBD1. The germline gives CDR1 MNHEY, CDR2 SVGAGI. The CDR3 is 12 residues long. V lost 5 bases and J lost 5; bases outside the gene matches: 1. The CDR3 DNA reads as TGTGCCAGCAGTGGGACAGGATATGGCTACACCTTC. Translated, it gives CASSGTGYGYTF.